This is a list of T cell receptor beta chains from one sample in a study of blood T cell repertoires in COVID-19. Assay used: immunoSEQ multiplex PCR; TCRdb lists only in-frame clones, some missing. The sample contains approximately 76,000 clones, around nine tenths of which appear only once. Sample: peripheral blood. The source is a man aged 25 to 40 with acute or convalescent COVID-19. The CDR3 runs from the conserved cysteine through the conserved F or W. D genes are given only for firm matches. Some rows have no size entry. The others give once, few or many, or a class for an expanded clone.

CDR3 protein: CSASKSPGAYEQYF; CDR3 DNA: TGCAGTGCTAGTAAGTCGCCAGGGGCCTACGAGCAGTACTTC; V gene: TRBV20-1; clone size: once; J gene: TRBJ2-7; D gene: -
CDR3 protein: CASSLVPVRSYEQYF; CDR3 DNA: TGTGCCAGCAGCTTAGTGCCGGTTAGATCCTACGAGCAGTACTTC; V gene: TRBV7-2; clone size: -; J gene: TRBJ2-7; D gene: -
CDR3 protein: CASSPPGYEQYF; CDR3 DNA: TGTGCCAGCAGCCCCCCCGGGTACGAGCAGTACTTC; V gene: TRBV7-2; clone size: -; J gene: TRBJ2-7; D gene: -
CDR3 protein: CASSSQGSSGYTF; CDR3 DNA: TGTGCCAGCAGCTCTCAGGGGAGTAGTGGCTACACCTTC; V gene: TRBV7-2; clone size: -; J gene: TRBJ1-2; D gene: -
CDR3 protein: CASRGTGSSREQYF; CDR3 DNA: TGTGCCAGCAGGGGGACAGGGAGCAGCCGCGAGCAGTACTTC; V gene: TRBV6-5; clone size: -; J gene: TRBJ2-7; D gene: TRBD1
CDR3 protein: CASSLQRLEQYF; CDR3 DNA: TGTGCCAGCAGCTTACAGAGGCTCGAGCAGTACTTC; V gene: TRBV7-2; clone size: -; J gene: TRBJ2-7; D gene: -
CDR3 protein: CASSLMGPYEQYF; CDR3 DNA: TGCGCCAGCAGCTTGATGGGGCCCTACGAGCAGTACTTC; V gene: TRBV5-1; clone size: -; J gene: TRBJ2-7; D gene: -
CDR3 protein: CASRRDYNEQFF; CDR3 DNA: TGTGCCAGCCGACGGGACTACAATGAGCAGTTCTTC; V gene: TRBV28; clone size: few; J gene: TRBJ2-1; D gene: -
CDR3 protein: CASSPVQGSYEQYF; CDR3 DNA: TGCGCCAGCAGCCCTGTTCAGGGCAGCTACGAGCAGTACTTC; V gene: TRBV4-1; clone size: -; J gene: TRBJ2-7; D gene: -
CDR3 protein: CASSHPSRGGMHEQYF; CDR3 DNA: TGTGCCAGCAGTCATCCTTCAAGAGGGGGTATGCACGAGCAGTACTTC; V gene: TRBV4-2; clone size: once; J gene: TRBJ2-7; D gene: -
CDR3 protein: CSVTLGTGELFF; CDR3 DNA: TGCAGCGTGACATTAGGAACCGGGGAGCTGTTTTTT; V gene: TRBV29-1; clone size: few; J gene: TRBJ2-2; D gene: -
CDR3 protein: CASSSHVGTGSLKEKLFF; CDR3 DNA: TGTGCCAGCAGTTCGCATGTCGGGACAGGATCTCTTAAGGAAAAACTGTTTTTT; V gene: TRBV27; clone size: -; J gene: TRBJ1-4; D gene: TRBD1
CDR3 protein: CASGFFLAGPPSTDTQYF; CDR3 DNA: TGTGCTAGTGGTTTTTTCCTAGCGGGACCTCCTAGCACAGATACGCAGTATTTT; V gene: TRBV12-5; clone size: -; J gene: TRBJ2-3; D gene: TRBD2
CDR3 protein: CASSEAAGDEQYF; CDR3 DNA: TGTGCCAGCAGTGAAGCTGCAGGGGACGAGCAGTACTTC; V gene: TRBV6-1; clone size: -; J gene: TRBJ2-7; D gene: -
CDR3 protein: CASSPTNTEAFF; CDR3 DNA: TGTGCCAGCAGCCCAACTAACACTGAAGCTTTCTTT; V gene: TRBV7-9; clone size: -; J gene: TRBJ1-1; D gene: -
CDR3 protein: CASSASGLAGGRSTGELFF; CDR3 DNA: TGTGCCAGCAGTGCATCGGGACTAGCGGGAGGGCGGAGCACCGGGGAGCTGTTTTTT; V gene: TRBV28; clone size: -; J gene: TRBJ2-2; D gene: TRBD2
CDR3 protein: CASSRLAGEADTQYF; CDR3 DNA: TGTGCCAGCAGTCGACTAGCGGGAGAGGCAGATACGCAGTATTTT; V gene: TRBV6-5; clone size: -; J gene: TRBJ2-3; D gene: TRBD2
CDR3 protein: CASSPTGGYIGKLFF; CDR3 DNA: TGTGCCAGCAGCCCCACCGGGGGTTATATCGGAAAACTGTTTTTT; V gene: TRBV5-8; clone size: -; J gene: TRBJ1-4; D gene: -
CDR3 protein: CASSKSGGTEAFF; CDR3 DNA: TGTGCCAGCAGCAAATCAGGGGGCACTGAAGCTTTCTTT; V gene: TRBV7-9; clone size: -; J gene: TRBJ1-1; D gene: TRBD1
CDR3 protein: CASKQAGGRQEPQHF; CDR3 DNA: TGTGCCAGCAAGCAAGCAGGGGGGCGGCAAGAGCCCCAGCATTTT; V gene: TRBV2; clone size: -; J gene: TRBJ1-5; D gene: TRBD1
CDR3 protein: CASSVGSGVNSPLHF; CDR3 DNA: TGTGCCAGCAGCGTAGGTTCAGGGGTTAATTCACCCCTCCACTTT; V gene: TRBV9; clone size: -; J gene: TRBJ1-6; D gene: -
CDR3 protein: CASSEEGAGNQPQHF; CDR3 DNA: TGTGCCAGCAGTGAGGAGGGGGCAGGCAATCAGCCCCAGCATTTT; V gene: TRBV2; clone size: -; J gene: TRBJ1-5; D gene: TRBD1
CDR3 protein: CAWSVARTSGPKDTQYF; CDR3 DNA: TGTGCCTGGAGTGTTGCCAGGACTAGCGGTCCCAAAGATACGCAGTATTTT; V gene: TRBV30; clone size: -; J gene: TRBJ2-3; D gene: TRBD2
CDR3 protein: CASSQVRGFDTEAFF; CDR3 DNA: TGTGCCAGCAGCCAAGTTAGAGGCTTCGACACTGAAGCTTTCTTT; V gene: TRBV3-1/TRBV3-2; clone size: -; J gene: TRBJ1-1; D gene: -
CDR3 protein: CASGLDIHRADTQYF; CDR3 DNA: TGTGCTAGTGGTTTGGATATTCACAGGGCAGATACGCAGTATTTT; V gene: TRBV12-5; clone size: -; J gene: TRBJ2-3; D gene: -
CDR3 protein: CASSLTGVTGNTIYF; CDR3 DNA: TGTGCCAGCAGCTTAACAGGGGTGACTGGAAACACCATATATTTT; V gene: TRBV7-2; clone size: -; J gene: TRBJ1-3; D gene: TRBD1
CDR3 protein: CASGRLAGDNEQFF; CDR3 DNA: TGTGCCAGTGGTCGACTAGCGGGAGACAATGAGCAGTTCTTC; V gene: TRBV19; clone size: -; J gene: TRBJ2-1; D gene: TRBD2
CDR3 protein: CASSFGQGDYGYTF; CDR3 DNA: TGTGCCAGCAGTTTTGGGCAGGGGGACTATGGCTACACCTTC; V gene: TRBV27; clone size: -; J gene: TRBJ1-2; D gene: TRBD1